Sequencing of this TCR beta chain was carried out in a study of graft-versus-host responses after intestinal transplantation. Sequenced by immunoSEQ multiplex PCR; TCRdb stores in-frame clones only, minus some. The sample records 93,000 or so clones, roughly 93% being singletons. With regard to this clone: Antigen: not known.

V was cut by 5 bases and J by 7 bases, with 12 bases left in between. Germline CDR1 is LNHNV and CDR2 is YYDKDF (reference sequence). This CDR3 is 13 amino acids long. The sequencing here drew on unstimulated CD8+ T cells sorted from spleen or lymph node cells, taken before intestinal transplant. This clonotype originated in a human donor who received an intestinal transplant. The chain recombines TRBV15 with TRBJ1-5; the D gene is possibly TRBD1 (5 bases). CDR3 region: CATSLRGGQPQHF. DNA of the CDR3: TGTGCCACCAGCCTTAGGGGTGGGCAGCCCCAGCATTTT.